Sequencing of this T cell receptor (beta chain) was carried out in a study of blood T cell repertoires in COVID-19. Study-wide context: T cells, B-cell-depleted T cells, or PBMCs provided the cDNA or gDNA that served as material.

Per the original data handling: Reference gene primer amplification in the assay estimated nucleated cell counts. Repertoires were generated with immunoSEQ multiplex PCR, while TCRdb's copy carries only in-frame clones and drops some. V, J and clone size were drawn from that table, and D and trimming were deduced from the DNA. Of about 89,000 clones listed, more than 85% are singletons. This clone was picked up one time. Between the trimmed V and J ends, which lost 0 bases and 3 bases, there was a span of 11 bases. Germline-derived CDR1 and CDR2 are LGHDT and YNNKEL (reference sequence). This CDR3 is built from 15 residues.

Sequenced input: peripheral blood. The chain combines TRBV3-1 (or the pseudogene TRBV3-2) with TRBJ2-5; D unresolved. The receptor was isolated from a human donor with active COVID-19. The donor label of this sample is uncertain. DNA for the CDR3: TGTGCCAGCAGCCAAGAAATTCGCATAGAAGAGACCCAGTACTTC. Amino acid sequence: CASSQEIRIEETQYF.